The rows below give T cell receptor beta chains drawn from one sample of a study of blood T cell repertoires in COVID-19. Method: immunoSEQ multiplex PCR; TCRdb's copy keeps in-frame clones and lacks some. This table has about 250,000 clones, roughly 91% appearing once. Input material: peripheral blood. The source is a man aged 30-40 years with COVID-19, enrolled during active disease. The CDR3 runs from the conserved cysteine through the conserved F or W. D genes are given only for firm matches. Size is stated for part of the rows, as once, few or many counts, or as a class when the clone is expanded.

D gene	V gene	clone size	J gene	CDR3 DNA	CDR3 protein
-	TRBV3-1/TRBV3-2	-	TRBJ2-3	TGTGCCAGCAGCCAAGGACTAAGCACAGATACGCAGTATTTT	CASSQGLSTDTQYF
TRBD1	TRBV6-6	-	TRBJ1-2	TGTGCCAGCAGTTCCCTGTCCCAGGGGGCGAACTATGGCTACACCTTC	CASSSLSQGANYGYTF
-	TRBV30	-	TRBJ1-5	TGTGCCTGGAGTGTACAATCAGGGAAGGGCAATCAGCCCCAGCATTTT	CAWSVQSGKGNQPQHF
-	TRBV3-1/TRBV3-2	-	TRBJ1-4	TGTGCCAGCAGCCAATTGGGAACGGGACATAATGAAAAACTGTTTTTT	CASSQLGTGHNEKLFF
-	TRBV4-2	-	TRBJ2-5	TGTGCCAGCAGCCAGGGAGAGGACAGATTACAAGAGACCCAGTACTTC	CASSQGEDRLQETQYF
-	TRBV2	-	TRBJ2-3	TGTGCCAGCCTCCTTCCCTTTCTCGGCGGAGCACTTAGCACAGATACGCAGTATTTT	CASLLPFLGGALSTDTQYF
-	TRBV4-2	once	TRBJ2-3	TGTGCCAGCAGCCATGAGCCACAGGGCGATACGCAGTATTTT	CASSHEPQGDTQYF
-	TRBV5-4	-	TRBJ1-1	TGTGCCAGCAGCTTGACAGGGAGGAACACTGAAGCTTTCTTT	CASSLTGRNTEAFF
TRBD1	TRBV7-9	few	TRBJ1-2	TGTGCCAGCAGCCGACGGAGGACAGGGGGAATCTATGGCTACACCTTC	CASSRRRTGGIYGYTF
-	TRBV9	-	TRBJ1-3	TGTGCCAGCACCCAGGGCCCCTCTGGAAACACCATATATTTT	CASTQGPSGNTIYF
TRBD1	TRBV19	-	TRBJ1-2	TGTGCCAGTAGTATAGCGCAGGGGGGAGTGAATGGCTACACCTTC	CASSIAQGGVNGYTF
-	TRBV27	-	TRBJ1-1	TGTGCCAGCAGTACTCGGACCGCCCACAGGGTCGAAGCTTTCTTT	CASSTRTAHRVEAFF
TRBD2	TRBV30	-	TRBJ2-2	TGTGCCTGGAGGCCTAGCGGCGGGGGGATCGCGAACACCGGGGAGCTGTTTTTT	CAWRPSGGGIANTGELFF
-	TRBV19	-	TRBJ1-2	TGTGCCAGTACCCTTAGGGGTTGGGATGGCTACACCTTC	CASTLRGWDGYTF
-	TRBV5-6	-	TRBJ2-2	TGTGCCAGCAGCTGGGGGACATCCACCGGGGAGCTGTTTTTT	CASSWGTSTGELFF
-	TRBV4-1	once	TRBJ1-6	TGCGCCAGCAGCCAAGAACAGGCAGGTCTATATTCACCCCTCCACTTT	CASSQEQAGLYSPLHF
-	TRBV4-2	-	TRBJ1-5	TGTGCCAGCAGCCAGGATACGGGAAGCAATCAGCCCCAGCATTTT	CASSQDTGSNQPQHF
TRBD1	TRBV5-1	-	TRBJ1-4	TGCGCCAGCAGCCGACAGGGATCTAATGAAAAACTGTTTTTT	CASSRQGSNEKLFF
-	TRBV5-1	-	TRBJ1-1	TGCGCCAGCAGCTTGGATTCAGGGGTAACTGAAGCTTTCTTT	CASSLDSGVTEAFF
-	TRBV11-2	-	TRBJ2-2	TGTGCCAGCAGCTTTATCTCGGGGGACACCGGGGAGCTGTTTTTT	CASSFISGDTGELFF
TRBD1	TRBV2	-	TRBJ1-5	TGTGCCAGCAGTGGACAGGGGGCCGTTCAGCCCCAGCATTTT	CASSGQGAVQPQHF
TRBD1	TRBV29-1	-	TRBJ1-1	TGCAGCGTTGAGGGGGACAGGGGCACTGAAGCTTTCTTT	CSVEGDRGTEAFF
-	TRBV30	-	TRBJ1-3	TGTGCCTGGGACAGGACCTCTGGAAACACCATATATTTT	CAWDRTSGNTIYF
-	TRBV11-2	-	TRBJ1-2	TGTGCCAGCAGCTTAGAGAGATTCCGGGGTGGCTACACCTTC	CASSLERFRGGYTF
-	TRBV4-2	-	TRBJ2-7	TGTGCCAGCAGCCAAGTTTTGGGGCAGGGGGGCAACGAGCAGTACTTC	CASSQVLGQGGNEQYF
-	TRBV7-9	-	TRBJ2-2	TGTGCCAGCAGCTTAAGCGTGAACACCGGGGAGCTGTTTTTT	CASSLSVNTGELFF
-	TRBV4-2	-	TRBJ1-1	TGTGCCAGCAGCCAAGTAGGGTCAGGGGCCACTGAAGCTTTCTTT	CASSQVGSGATEAFF
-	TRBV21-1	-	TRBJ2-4	TGTGCCAGCAGCAAAAGGGGTTGCGTGGGGTCGGAGACAGGCCCGCTTTGGGGGAACATTCAGTACTTC	CASSKRGCVGSETGPLWGNIQYF
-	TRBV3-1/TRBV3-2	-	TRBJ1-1	TGTGCCAGCAGCCCCAGGGTCGGGAACACTGAAGCTTTCTTT	CASSPRVGNTEAFF
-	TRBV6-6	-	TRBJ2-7	TGTGCCAGCAGAACCGGACAGAACTCCTACGAGCAGTACTTC	CASRTGQNSYEQYF
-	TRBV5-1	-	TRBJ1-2	TGCGCCAGCAGCCTAGACAGCTATGGCTACACCTTC	CASSLDSYGYTF
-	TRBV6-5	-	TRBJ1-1	TGTGCCAGCTCCCTACCCCCCCCCGGTGCCACTGAAGCTTTCTTT	CASSLPPPGATEAFF
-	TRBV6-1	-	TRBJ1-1	TGTGCCAGCAGTGAAGGCCCCGAGGAGGCGACCACTGAAGCTTTCTTT	CASSEGPEEATTEAFF
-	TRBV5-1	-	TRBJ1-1	TGCGCCAGCAGCCATACGGGGGGCGTAATGAACACTGAAGCTTTCTTT	CASSHTGGVMNTEAFF
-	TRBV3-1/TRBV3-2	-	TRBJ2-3	TGTGCCAGCAGCCAAGACTTGGGACAAGGCACAGATACGCAGTATTTT	CASSQDLGQGTDTQYF
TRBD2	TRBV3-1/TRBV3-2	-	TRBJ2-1	TGTGCCAGCACAGGTACTAGCGGGGGCCCCTACAATGAGCAGTTCTTC	CASTGTSGGPYNEQFF
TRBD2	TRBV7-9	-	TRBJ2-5	TGTGCCAGCAGCTCCATAGCGGGACAAGAGACCCAGTACTTC	CASSSIAGQETQYF
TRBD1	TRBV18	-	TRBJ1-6	TGTGCCAGCTCACCGACATTAAAACAGGGGAGGATTTCACCCCTCCACTTT	CASSPTLKQGRISPLHF
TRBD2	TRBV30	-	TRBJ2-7	TGTGCCTGCGGTGACCTAGCGGGCTACGAGCAGTACTTC	CACGDLAGYEQYF
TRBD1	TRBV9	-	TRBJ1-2	TGTGCCAGCAGCGTAGGACAGGGCATTGATGGCTACACCTTC	CASSVGQGIDGYTF
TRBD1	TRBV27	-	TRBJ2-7	TGTGCCAGCAGTCGAGGCAGGGGGCCCTTAGACTCCTACGAGCAGTACTTC	CASSRGRGPLDSYEQYF
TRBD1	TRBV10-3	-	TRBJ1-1	TGTGCCATCGGGAGTCAGGGGGGCACTGAAGCTTTCTTT	CAIGSQGGTEAFF
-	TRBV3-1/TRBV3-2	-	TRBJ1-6	TGTGCCAGCAGCCAAGACAGGGGATTTAATTCACCCCTCCACTTT	CASSQDRGFNSPLHF
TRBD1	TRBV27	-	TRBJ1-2	TGTGCCAGCGGCCAGGCAGGGACAGGGGGGCGATATGGCTACACCTTC	CASGQAGTGGRYGYTF
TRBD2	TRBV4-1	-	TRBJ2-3	TGCGCCAGCAGCCAAAAACCCCTAGCGGGGGGGCGGCCAGATACGCAGTATTTT	CASSQKPLAGGRPDTQYF
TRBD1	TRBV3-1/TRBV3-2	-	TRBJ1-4	TGTGCCAGCAGCCTGCGGACAGGGCGAGGTGAAAAACTGTTTTTT	CASSLRTGRGEKLFF
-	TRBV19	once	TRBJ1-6	TGTGCCAGTAGTATTGTCCAGGGCCGATCACCCCTCCACTTT	CASSIVQGRSPLHF
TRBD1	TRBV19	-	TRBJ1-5	TGTGCCAGTAGGGGACAGGAGGCTCCGAATCAGCCCCAGCATTTT	CASRGQEAPNQPQHF
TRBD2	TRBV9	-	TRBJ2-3	TGTGCCAGCAGCGTAGGGCTAGCGGACACAGATACGCAGTATTTT	CASSVGLADTDTQYF
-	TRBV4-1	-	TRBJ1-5	TGCGCCAGCAGCCAAGTCGGGCAGGGGAACAATCAGCCCCAGCATTTT	CASSQVGQGNNQPQHF
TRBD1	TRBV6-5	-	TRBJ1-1	TGTGCCAGCAGTTATATGACAGGGGGCGAAACTGAAGCTTTCTTT	CASSYMTGGETEAFF